The 20 T cell receptor beta chains below come from one sample, sequenced in a study of blood T cell repertoires in COVID-19. Some clones are missing from TCRdb's copy, which holds only in-frame ones; the method was immunoSEQ multiplex PCR. The sample shows 140,000 or so clones, about 80% of them seen only once. Sequencing was done on a sample of peripheral blood. Receptors originate from a human donor in a cohort sampled during active COVID-19.

The chain recombines TRBV7-2 with TRBJ2-7, with D possibly TRBD1 on 6 matching bases. Trimming cost V 5 bases and J 2 bases, with 13 bases left between them. The CDR3 sequence is 14 residues long. Germline V gene sequence: CDR1 SGHTA, CDR2 FQGNSA. CDR3 in amino acids: CASSLRQATYEQYF. CDR3 DNA sequence: TGTGCCAGCAGCCTCCGACAGGCAACCTACGAGCAGTACTTC.

The V call is TRBV6-5, the J call TRBJ2-2, with TRBD1 identical over 10 bases. Trimming removed 10 bases from V and 2 bases from J; junction bases left unmatched: 4. CDR1 and CDR2 (germline): MNHEY, SVGAGI. The CDR3 spans 14 residues. The CDR3 DNA is TGTGCCATAGGGACAGGGGCCAACACCGGGGAGCTGTTTTTT. The encoded protein is CAIGTGANTGELFF.

This chain connects TRBV14 to TRBJ1-1; 11 bases line up with TRBD1. The CDR3 covers 16 residues. CDR1 and CDR2 from the germline V gene are SGHDN and FVKESK. V dropped 4 bases and J dropped 0; count of bases not matched to a gene: 4. CDR3 residues: CASSPGTGGLNTEAFF. The CDR3 DNA reads as TGTGCCAGCAGCCCGGGGACAGGGGGGTTGAACACTGAAGCTTTCTTT.

This clone was counted a few times. V is TRBV4-2 and J is TRBJ2-2; 7 bases align to TRBD2. Germline loops: CDR1 LGHNA, CDR2 YNFKEQ. CDR3 length: 14 amino acids. The junction had 1 base not matched to a gene; V was cut back by 0 bases and J by 6 bases. The CDR3 DNA follows: TGTGCCAGCAGCCAAGATACTAGCGCCGGGGAGCTGTTTTTT. This translates into CASSQDTSAGELFF.

V usage is TRBV5-6 and J usage is TRBJ2-7, with D perhaps TRBD1 (6 bases). Germline CDR1 SGHDT, CDR2 YYEEEE. This CDR3 is built from 13 residues. V was clipped by 5 bases and J by 9 bases, with 18 bases between them. In DNA form, the CDR3 reads TGTGCCAGCAGTCTGGGACATATTAACGGGCAGTACTTC. Translated, it gives CASSLGHINGQYF.

The gene calls are TRBV18 and TRBJ2-7; 11 bases align to TRBD1. The CDR3 loop spans 17 amino acids. Germline assignment: CDR1 KGHSH and CDR2 LQKENI. V lost 4 bases and J lost 6; bases outside the gene matches: 14. The CDR3: CASSLFTPGQGAGEQYF. CDR3 in DNA: TGTGCCAGCTCACTCTTCACGCCCGGACAGGGGGCGGGCGAGCAGTACTTC.

This sequence joins TRBV23-1 and TRBJ2-4; TRBD1 is a possible D gene (5 bases). TRBV23-1 is reported as an ORF; its role is uncertain. Between the trimmed V and J ends, which lost 6 bases and 1 base, there was a span of 16 bases. The CDR3 length is 16 residues. The CDR3 DNA sequence: TGCGCCAGCAGCATACGGGCAAGGGGCGCCAAAAACATTCAGTACTTC. This gives the protein CASSIRARGAKNIQYF.

The chain has TRBV5-5 and TRBJ1-4; no reliable D call. The V gene lost 0 bases and the J gene lost 7 bases, with 10 bases spanning the gap. CDR3 size: 14 residues. Germline V gives CDR1 SGHKS, CDR2 YYEKEE (reference sequence). CDR3 protein: CASSLGAKAEKLFF. The CDR3 DNA follows: TGTGCCAGCAGCTTGGGGGCCAAAGCTGAAAAACTGTTTTTT.

This chain uses TRBV3-1 (or the pseudogene TRBV3-2) with TRBJ2-4; D unresolved. The V gene's germline CDR1 is LGHDT and CDR2 YNNKEL (reference sequence). V was shortened by 1 base and J by 0 bases, with 13 bases between the two germline ends. CDR3 size: 17 residues. CDR3 sequence reads: CASSQVVLRLAKNIQYF. CDR3 in DNA: TGTGCCAGCAGCCAAGTCGTTCTGAGACTAGCCAAAAACATTCAGTACTTC.

In its sample, this clone was seen a few times. J is TRBJ1-3 and V is TRBV6-6, with 7 bases that match TRBD1. CDR1 and CDR2 from the germline V gene are MNHNY and SVGAGI (reference sequence). The CDR3 runs 14 residues. V lost 6 bases, J lost 1 base, and 3 bases stayed unmatched. CDR3 DNA: TGTGCCAGCAGATCAGGGGGTTCTGGAAACACCATATATTTT. It specifies CASRSGGSGNTIYF.

CDR3 nucleotide sequence: TGTGCCAGCAGGTTACTAGCGGGGGGTCGCGGTGAGCAGTTCTTC. Translation: CASRLLAGGRGEQFF. V and J are TRBV2 and TRBJ2-1, with TRBD2 matching over 12 bases. V shed 6 bases, J shed 9 bases, and the junction held 9 bases outside the gene matches. CDR3 length equals 15 residues. Germline V gene lookup returns CDR1 SNHLY and CDR2 FYNNEI. The variable domain in full, with the rest retrieved from reference TRBV2 and TRBJ2-1, is EPEVTQTPSHQVTQMGQEVILRCVPISNHLYFYWYRQILGQKVEFLVSFYNNEISEKSEIFDDQFSVERPDGSNFTLKIRSTKLEDSAMYFCASRLLAGGRGEQFFGPGTRLTVL.

This sequence joins TRBV19 and TRBJ1-4, with 7 nucleotides matching TRBD1. The CDR3 runs to 15 residues. J lost 5 bases, V lost 5 bases, and 8 bases had no gene match. Germline V gene data show CDR1 as LNHDA and CDR2 as SQIVND (reference sequence). The CDR3 DNA reads as TGTGCCAGTAGTCCAACAGGGGCCATCAATGAAAAACTGTTTTTT. Its protein is CASSPTGAINEKLFF.

This sequence joins TRBV9 and TRBJ1-1, with a weak D call TRBD1 (5 bases). V was shortened by 5 bases and J by 1 base, with 12 bases between the two germline ends. This CDR3 comprises 14 residues. The V gene's germline CDR1 is SGDLS and CDR2 YYNGEE. In DNA, the CDR3 is TGTGCCAGCAGTGAACGACAGAAGAACACTGAAGCTTTCTTT. Translation: CASSERQKNTEAFF.

This rearrangement joins TRBV5-4 to TRBJ2-2, with TRBD1 matching over 8 bases. CDR3 length equals 16 residues. V was clipped by 3 bases and J by 3 bases; unmatched bases: 7. Germline CDR1 is SGHNT and CDR2 is YYREEE (reference sequence). The CDR3 is CASSSRTGKDTGELFF. The CDR3 DNA is TGTGCCAGCAGCTCTCGGACAGGGAAGGACACCGGGGAGCTGTTTTTT.

The genes are TRBV5-1 and TRBJ1-1; a weak D match, TRBD1 (6 bases). The germline V gene has CDR1 SGHRS and CDR2 YFSETQ. Trimming removed 1 base from V and 6 bases from J, with 10 bases in between. The CDR3 has 13 amino acids. The CDR3 loop is CASSLQGRAEAFF. In nucleotides, the CDR3 is TGCGCCAGCAGCTTGCAGGGGCGAGCTGAAGCTTTCTTT. Supplemented by reference TRBV5-1 and TRBJ1-1, the full variable domain reads KAGVTQTPRYLIKTRGQQVTLSCSPISGHRSVSWYQQTPGQGLQFLFEYFSETQRNKGNFPGRFSGRQFSNSRSEMNVSTLELGDSALYLCASSLQGRAEAFFGQGTRLTVV.

The rearrangement joins TRBV6-6 to TRBJ2-7, with D possibly being TRBD1 (6 bases). V was pared by 2 bases and J by 6 bases, with 8 bases between. Germline CDR1 is MNHNY and CDR2 is SVGAGI (reference sequence). The CDR3 is 12 amino acids. The CDR3 coding sequence is TGTGCCAGCAGTTACCAGGGGACCGAGCAGTACTTC. It is translated as CASSYQGTEQYF.

The DNA for the CDR3 is TGTGCCATCGGGGACAGGGACGAGCAGTACTTC. Translated, it gives CAIGDRDEQYF. V and J are TRBV10-3 and TRBJ2-7, with TRBD1 matching 9 bases. Losses at the gene ends were 8 bases for V and 5 bases for J; bases not matched to a gene: 1. The CDR3 is made up of 11 amino acids. Germline V gene lookup returns CDR1 ENHRY and CDR2 SYGVKD.

This rearrangement joins TRBV15 to TRBJ2-7, with D maybe TRBD2 (6 bases). V dropped 0 bases and J dropped 5 bases, with 14 bases sitting between them. The V gene's germline CDR1 is LNHNV and CDR2 YYDKDF (reference sequence). The CDR3 sequence is 15 residues long. CDR3 bases: TGTGCCACCAGCAGAGATCGCGTGACTAGGAACGAGCAGTACTTC. As protein: CATSRDRVTRNEQYF.

In this sample, this clone turned up a few times. The chain employs TRBV27 and TRBJ2-3; TRBD1 agrees at 7 bases. The J segment lost 5 bases and the V segment lost 7 bases, leaving 12 bases of the junction unmatched. The V gene's germline CDR1 is MNHEY and CDR2 SMNVEV (reference sequence). This CDR3 region has 15 residues. CDR3 sequence reads: CASTRTGSDVDTQYF. The CDR3 bases are TGTGCCAGCACCCGGACAGGCTCGGATGTAGATACGCAGTATTTT.

The J gene is TRBJ1-1, the V gene TRBV5-1; weak D call: TRBD1 (5 bases). In germline, CDR1 is SGHRS, CDR2 YFSETQ. Trimming took off 2 bases at V and 1 base at J, with 6 bases between the two ends. This CDR3 spans 13 amino acids. The CDR3 region has the DNA TGCGCCAGCAGCTTCAGGGAGAACACTGAAGCTTTCTTT. This codes for CASSFRENTEAFF.